The rows below give T cell receptor beta chains drawn from one sample of a study of breast tumors, draining lymph nodes, adjacent tissues. TCRdb itself ran the multiplex PCR reads through MiXCR, one entry per CDR3 protein. The data contain 17,000 or so distinct CDR3 sequences, 45% of them singletons. The sequencing sample was made of tumor-adjacent breast tissue. The origin of the receptors is a female donor with breast cancer. Some clones in this sample may be carry-over from other donors' samples. CDR3s include the opening cysteine and the closing phenylalanine or tryptophan. Each record gives: CDR3 DNA, CDR3 protein, V gene, J gene, clone size, CDR3 length, D gene. A D gene is named only where the DNA matches it firmly. Rows may omit the clone size; those that give it use once, few, many or a size class.

CDR3 DNA: TGTGCCAGCAACTCGGACAGGGAGTGGGCCTACACCTTC; CDR3 protein: CASNSDREWAYTF; V gene: TRBV6-1; J gene: TRBJ1-2; clone size: medium-sized; CDR3 length: 13; D gene: TRBD1
CDR3 DNA: TGCAGTGCTAGAGATACGGCGGGACGCTTCTATGGCTACACCTTC; CDR3 protein: CSARDTAGRFYGYTF; V gene: TRBV20-1; J gene: TRBJ1-2; clone size: medium-sized; CDR3 length: 15; D gene: .
CDR3 DNA: TGTGCCAGTAGTAATACCGGGACAAACATCTACAATGAGCGGCTCTTC; CDR3 protein: CASSNTGTNIYNERLF; V gene: TRBV19; J gene: TRBJ2-1; clone size: .; CDR3 length: 16; D gene: .
CDR3 DNA: TGTGCCAGCAGCCAGATAGGACCGTCGTTTAAGGTAGATACGCAGTATTTT; CDR3 protein: CASSQIGPSFKVDTQYF; V gene: TRBV3-1; J gene: TRBJ2-3; clone size: many; CDR3 length: 17; D gene: .
CDR3 DNA: TGCGCCAGCAGTCGAGAGGGATCTGGAAACACCATATATTTT; CDR3 protein: CASSREGSGNTIYF; V gene: TRBV4-1; J gene: TRBJ1-3; clone size: medium-sized; CDR3 length: 14; D gene: .
CDR3 DNA: TGTGCCAGCAGTGACTCGGGGACCTCTCAGCCCCAGCATTTT; CDR3 protein: CASSDSGTSQPQHF; V gene: TRBV2; J gene: TRBJ1-5; clone size: many; CDR3 length: 14; D gene: .
CDR3 DNA: TGTGCCAGCTCACAATCACAGCCGGGTGCATTCTCTGGGGCCAACGTCCTGACTTTC; CDR3 protein: CASSQSQPGAFSGANVLTF; V gene: TRBV18; J gene: TRBJ2-6; clone size: many; CDR3 length: 19; D gene: .
CDR3 DNA: TGTGCCAGCAGTCCCGGACCCAGGCAGGGCTACACCTTC; CDR3 protein: CASSPGPRQGYTF; V gene: TRBV6-5; J gene: TRBJ1-2; clone size: many; CDR3 length: 13; D gene: .
CDR3 DNA: TGTGCCAGCAGTGAATCGGGACACGCTAGCAATCAGCCCCAGCATTTT; CDR3 protein: CASSESGHASNQPQHF; V gene: TRBV6-5; J gene: TRBJ1-5; clone size: many; CDR3 length: 16; D gene: .
CDR3 DNA: TGCAGTGCTAGGTCCACATGGACTAGCGGAGACACCGGGGAGCTGTTTTTT; CDR3 protein: CSARSTWTSGDTGELFF; V gene: TRBV20-1; J gene: TRBJ2-2; clone size: .; CDR3 length: 17; D gene: TRBD2
CDR3 DNA: TGTGCCAGCAGCTTAGATAGGACCGGCTATTATGACACCTCCTTC; CDR3 protein: CASSLDRTGYYDTSF; V gene: TRBV7-2; J gene: TRBJ1-2; clone size: once; CDR3 length: 15; D gene: .
CDR3 DNA: TGTGCCAGCAGTTTATATTCCGGGGAGCTGTTTTTT; CDR3 protein: CASSLYSGELFF; V gene: TRBV28; J gene: TRBJ2-2; clone size: many; CDR3 length: 12; D gene: .
CDR3 DNA: TGCGCCAGCAACGCGCCGGGACAGGGTCTTCATTCACCCCTCCACTTT; CDR3 protein: CASNAPGQGLHSPLHF; V gene: TRBV5-1; J gene: TRBJ1-6; clone size: .; CDR3 length: 16; D gene: TRBD1
CDR3 DNA: TGTGCCAGCAGCTTAGGCCAGTTGAATGAGCAGTTCTTC; CDR3 protein: CASSLGQLNEQFF; V gene: TRBV7-6; J gene: TRBJ2-1; clone size: .; CDR3 length: 13; D gene: .
CDR3 DNA: TGTGCCAGCGGCTTAAGGTCCTTGCGGAGCTCCTACAATGAGCAGTTCTTC; CDR3 protein: CASGLRSLRSSYNEQFF; V gene: TRBV11-2; J gene: TRBJ2-1; clone size: .; CDR3 length: 17; D gene: .
CDR3 DNA: TGTGCCAGCAGCACAGGACAGCGCAATCAGCCCCAGCATTTT; CDR3 protein: CASSTGQRNQPQHF; V gene: TRBV7-9; J gene: TRBJ1-5; clone size: medium-sized; CDR3 length: 14; D gene: .
CDR3 DNA: TGTGCCAGCAGTCACTCGAGCGGGGCCTATGAGCAGTTCTTC; CDR3 protein: CASSHSSGAYEQFF; V gene: TRBV6-6; J gene: TRBJ2-1; clone size: many; CDR3 length: 14; D gene: TRBD2
CDR3 DNA: TGCGCCAGCAGCACGAGCTCGTTCTCTGGGGCCAACGTCCTGACTTTC; CDR3 protein: CASSTSSFSGANVLTF; V gene: TRBV5-1; J gene: TRBJ2-6; clone size: many; CDR3 length: 16; D gene: .
CDR3 DNA: TGTGCCAGCAGCCCACCCGGGACAGGGGCCTACGAGCAGTACTTC; CDR3 protein: CASSPPGTGAYEQYF; V gene: TRBV7-6; J gene: TRBJ2-7; clone size: .; CDR3 length: 15; D gene: TRBD1
CDR3 DNA: TGTGCCAGCACCAATCTGGCGGTAGCGGGAGGTCAGGGGGAGACCCAGTACTTC; CDR3 protein: CASTNLAVAGGQGETQYF; V gene: TRBV5-8; J gene: TRBJ2-5; clone size: .; CDR3 length: 18; D gene: TRBD2
CDR3 DNA: TGTGCCAGCAGCCCGGGACTAGCGGCATCGGTGGGAAACATTCAGTACTTC; CDR3 protein: CASSPGLAASVGNIQYF; V gene: TRBV11-3; J gene: TRBJ2-4; clone size: many; CDR3 length: 17; D gene: TRBD2
CDR3 DNA: TGTGCCAGCAGTCACTCAGACGCCGGGGAGCTGTTTTTT; CDR3 protein: CASSHSDAGELFF; V gene: TRBV6-6; J gene: TRBJ2-2; clone size: .; CDR3 length: 13; D gene: .
CDR3 DNA: TGTGCCAGCAGTGACTCACCGGCGACCGGGGAGCTGTTTTTT; CDR3 protein: CASSDSPATGELFF; V gene: TRBV6-4; J gene: TRBJ2-2; clone size: .; CDR3 length: 14; D gene: .
CDR3 DNA: TGTGCCAGCAGTGTACTGGTAGCGGGAGAGGGTCAGTACTTC; CDR3 protein: CASSVLVAGEGQYF; V gene: TRBV2; J gene: TRBJ2-4; clone size: many; CDR3 length: 14; D gene: TRBD2
CDR3 DNA: TGCGCCAGCAGCCCTGAAGACAGGGGGTTGTACAATGAGCAGTTCTTC; CDR3 protein: CASSPEDRGLYNEQFF; V gene: TRBV4-1; J gene: TRBJ2-1; clone size: .; CDR3 length: 16; D gene: TRBD1
CDR3 DNA: TGTGCCAGCAGCCCCCGGGGGCGCAATCAGCCCCAGCATTTT; CDR3 protein: CASSPRGRNQPQHF; V gene: TRBV6-6; J gene: TRBJ1-5; clone size: .; CDR3 length: 14; D gene: .
CDR3 DNA: TGCGCCAGCAGCCTTTGGAGACAGGGGGTATTGGGCTACACCTTC; CDR3 protein: CASSLWRQGVLGYTF; V gene: TRBV4-1; J gene: TRBJ1-2; clone size: .; CDR3 length: 15; D gene: TRBD1
CDR3 DNA: TGTGCCAGCAGCCCCACGGGACTAGCGGGGGAGCAGTACTTC; CDR3 protein: CASSPTGLAGEQYF; V gene: TRBV11-2; J gene: TRBJ2-7; clone size: .; CDR3 length: 14; D gene: TRBD2
CDR3 DNA: TGTGCCAGCACGGAACGGGGCAGGGGTGCATTAAATTCACCCCTCCACTTT; CDR3 protein: CASTERGRGALNSPLHF; V gene: TRBV2; J gene: TRBJ1-6; clone size: .; CDR3 length: 17; D gene: .
CDR3 DNA: TGCGCCAGCAGCCCGAAGACAGCGAATTCACCCCTCCACTTT; CDR3 protein: CASSPKTANSPLHF; V gene: TRBV5-1; J gene: TRBJ1-6; clone size: medium-sized; CDR3 length: 14; D gene: .
CDR3 DNA: TGTGCCACCAGCAGGGGATTCGGTAGCTCCTACAATGAGCAGTTCTTC; CDR3 protein: CATSRGFGSSYNEQFF; V gene: TRBV15; J gene: TRBJ2-1; clone size: few; CDR3 length: 16; D gene: .
CDR3 DNA: TGTGCCAGCAGCTTAATGAGGGTGCTTTACAATGAGCAGTTCTTC; CDR3 protein: CASSLMRVLYNEQFF; V gene: TRBV7-3; J gene: TRBJ2-1; clone size: .; CDR3 length: 15; D gene: .
CDR3 DNA: TGTGCCAGCAGCCCCTTCGGGCGGGGGGCTCCAGGGACCGGGGAGCTGTTTTTT; CDR3 protein: CASSPFGRGAPGTGELFF; V gene: TRBV3-1; J gene: TRBJ2-2; clone size: many; CDR3 length: 18; D gene: TRBD2
CDR3 DNA: .; CDR3 protein: CASSFYICSARATPGQRNQPQHF; V gene: TRBV25-1; J gene: TRBJ1-5; clone size: .; CDR3 length: 23; D gene: .
CDR3 DNA: TGTGCCGGCAGCGCCGACTTGGATACGCAGTATTTT; CDR3 protein: CAGSADLDTQYF; V gene: TRBV6-5; J gene: TRBJ2-3; clone size: .; CDR3 length: 12; D gene: .
CDR3 DNA: TGCAGTGCTAGTCCCAGGGCTGACTCCTACGAGCAGTACTTC; CDR3 protein: CSASPRADSYEQYF; V gene: TRBV20-1; J gene: TRBJ2-7; clone size: medium-sized; CDR3 length: 14; D gene: .
CDR3 DNA: TGTGCCACCAGCAGAGATCGTCGCAGGGTGTATGGCTACACCTTC; CDR3 protein: CATSRDRRRVYGYTF; V gene: TRBV15; J gene: TRBJ1-2; clone size: .; CDR3 length: 15; D gene: .
CDR3 DNA: TGTGCCATCAGGGGACTAGCGGAGGTTACCGAGCAGTACTTC; CDR3 protein: CAIRGLAEVTEQYF; V gene: TRBV10-3; J gene: TRBJ2-7; clone size: medium-sized; CDR3 length: 14; D gene: TRBD2
CDR3 DNA: TGTGCCAGCAGTGTAAAGGGAAACTTAGCGGGGGCCAACGTCCTGACTTTC; CDR3 protein: CASSVKGNLAGANVLTF; V gene: TRBV2; J gene: TRBJ2-6; clone size: .; CDR3 length: 17; D gene: .
CDR3 DNA: TGTGCCAGCAGTGATGAGACAGGTTCTAGCTATGGCTACACCTTC; CDR3 protein: CASSDETGSSYGYTF; V gene: TRBV2; J gene: TRBJ1-2; clone size: .; CDR3 length: 15; D gene: .
CDR3 DNA: TGTGCCAGCAGCTTTGGACTAGCGGGGGACAGCACAGATACGCAGTATTTT; CDR3 protein: CASSFGLAGDSTDTQYF; V gene: TRBV5-6; J gene: TRBJ2-3; clone size: medium-sized; CDR3 length: 17; D gene: TRBD2
CDR3 DNA: TGCGCCAGCAGCCCACCTAATGGGGAGCTTAGCAATCAGCCCCAGCATTTT; CDR3 protein: CASSPPNGELSNQPQHF; V gene: TRBV4-1; J gene: TRBJ1-5; clone size: .; CDR3 length: 17; D gene: .